These 28 T cell receptor beta chains originate from one sample sequenced in a study of PD-1 blockade in classical Hodgkin lymphoma. Profiled with immunoSEQ multiplex PCR; TCRdb holds only in-frame clones, not every one. There are tens of thousands of clones in the sample; about nine tenths occur only once, and under 3.5% lies in the top ten. Time point denoted: cycle 4 day 1 (C4D1), after 6 weeks of nivolumab. Each patient experienced a relapse that followed autologous stem cell transplantation, and brentuximab vedotin exposure varied. Specimen: peripheral blood mononuclear cells (PBMCs), collected before the fourth cycle of nivolumab. These receptors all come from a human donor with classical Hodgkin lymphoma.

This clone came up once. V gene TRBV5-1 combines with J gene TRBJ1-2; D is ambiguous. Per the germline V gene, CDR1 is SGHRS and CDR2 is YFSETQ. The V and J ends lost 4 bases and 5 bases respectively, with 9 bases between them. The CDR3 is 12 amino acids. The CDR3 DNA sequence: TGCGCCAGCAGCACCGACAATTATGGCTACACCTTC. Amino acids: CASSTDNYGYTF.

The V and J genes are TRBV7-2 and TRBJ1-2; D remains ambiguous. Germline CDR1 SGHTA, CDR2 FQGNSA. This CDR3 contains 14 residues. The germline V and J ends were trimmed by 5 bases and 6 bases, with 16 bases remaining between them. The CDR3 bases are TGTGCCAGCAGCAATTCGGGGTCGTTGAATGGCTACACCTTC. Amino acid sequence: CASSNSGSLNGYTF.

CDR3 sequence: CASWTGGTNYGYTF. DNA for the CDR3: TGTGCCAGTTGGACAGGGGGGACTAACTATGGCTACACCTTC. The chain uses TRBV2 and TRBJ1-2; TRBD1 matches 10 bases. This CDR3 spans 14 amino acids. Losses at the gene ends were 9 bases for V and 0 bases for J; bases not matched to a gene: 4. Germline CDR1 is SNHLY and CDR2 is FYNNEI.

The rearrangement links TRBV9 to TRBJ2-3; TRBD1 matches 7 bases. Looked up from germline, CDR1 is SGDLS and CDR2 is YYNGEE. There are 16 residues in the CDR3. J gave up 1 base and V 1 base, and 6 bases lay outside the gene matches. In DNA form, the CDR3 reads TGTGCCAGCAGCGTAAGAAGGGGGCCGGGCACAGATACGCAGTATTTT. Amino acid sequence: CASSVRRGPGTDTQYF.

This chain connects TRBV7-9 to TRBJ2-3; D uncertain. This CDR3 is 16 amino acids long. V was cut by 1 base and J by 4 bases, with 15 bases left in between. The germline CDR1 and CDR2 sequences are SEHNR and FQNEAQ (reference sequence). CDR3 nucleotide sequence: TGTGCCAGCAGCTTAGGCGCAGGCATTTTCCCAGATACGCAGTATTTT. Amino acids: CASSLGAGIFPDTQYF.

This sequence joins TRBV30 and TRBJ1-2; no definite D call. Germline CDR1 and CDR2: GTSNPN and SVGIG (reference sequence). CDR3 length: 12 amino acids. Trimming removed 0 bases from V and 7 bases from J, with 9 bases in between. CDR3 in amino acids: CAWSVQGPGYTF. CDR3 nucleotide sequence: TGTGCCTGGAGTGTACAAGGACCTGGCTACACCTTC.

The chain links TRBV4-3 to TRBJ2-2; D unresolved. The CDR3 covers 12 residues. With 0 bases removed from V and 9 bases from J, the gap between germline ends came to 5 bases. Germline values: CDR1 LGHNA, CDR2 YSLEER. CDR3 region: CASSQDFRELFF. In DNA, the CDR3 is TGCGCCAGCAGCCAAGATTTTCGGGAGCTGTTTTTT.

The chain joins TRBV29-1 to TRBJ2-6, with a possible D match to TRBD2 (6 bases). The CDR3 runs 15 residues. The germline CDR1 and CDR2 sequences are SQVTM and ANQGSEA. Trimming cost V 6 bases and J 0 bases, with 12 bases left between them. The CDR3 protein is CSVQGGYSGANVLTF. In DNA form, the CDR3 reads TGCAGCGTCCAAGGAGGGTACTCTGGGGCCAACGTCCTGACTTTC.

The chain couples TRBV30 to TRBJ1-2; 11 nucleotides agree with TRBD1. This CDR3 comprises 15 residues. Germline CDR1 reads GTSNPN; CDR2 reads SVGIG (reference sequence). V shed 0 bases and J 6 bases; nucleotides not matched to a gene: 6. CDR3 amino acids: CAWSVLGTGGDGYTF. The CDR3 coding sequence is TGTGCCTGGAGTGTCCTCGGGACAGGGGGAGATGGCTACACCTTC.

V gene TRBV6-1 combines with J gene TRBJ2-5; 8 bases align to TRBD2. This CDR3 is 15 amino acids long. With 6 bases clipped from V and 1 base from J, the junction kept 7 bases outside the gene matches. From germline, CDR1 is MNHNS and CDR2 SASEGT. The CDR3 DNA sequence: TGTGCCAGCAGGAACAGCGGGGGCCCCCAAGAGACCCAGTACTTC. This sequence encodes CASRNSGGPQETQYF.

The chain employs TRBV5-1 and TRBJ2-7; possible D gene TRBD2, 5 bases. Between the trimmed V and J ends, which lost 2 bases and 0 bases, there was a span of 9 bases. Germline V CDR1 and CDR2: SGHRS, YFSETQ. This CDR3 comprises 14 residues. The DNA of the CDR3 is TGCGCCAGCAGCTTTGCTAGCCGCTCCTACGAGCAGTACTTC. Residues: CASSFASRSYEQYF. Combining the CDR3 with reference TRBV5-1 and TRBJ2-7 gives the whole variable domain KAGVTQTPRYLIKTRGQQVTLSCSPISGHRSVSWYQQTPGQGLQFLFEYFSETQRNKGNFPGRFSGRQFSNSRSEMNVSTLELGDSALYLCASSFASRSYEQYFGPGTRLTVT.

The chain employs TRBV7-8 and TRBJ1-1; 9 nucleotides align to TRBD1. Germline values: CDR1 SGHVS, CDR2 FQNEAQ. The CDR3 has 14 residues. With 6 bases clipped from V and 4 bases from J, the junction kept 6 bases outside the gene matches. The CDR3, as DNA: TGTGCCAGCAGTTCCGGGACAGGGACCACTGAAGCTTTCTTT. As protein: CASSSGTGTTEAFF.

The chain combines TRBV29-1 with TRBJ1-1; the D is unclear. The CDR3 is made up of 11 amino acids. Per the germline V gene, CDR1 is SQVTM and CDR2 is ANQGSEA. Trimming cost V 2 bases and J 1 base, with 2 bases left between them. The CDR3 spells CSVERNTEAFF. In DNA, the CDR3 is TGCAGCGTTGAAAGGAACACTGAAGCTTTCTTT.

The rearrangement links TRBV30 to TRBJ1-5; D is possibly TRBD1 (5 bases). V dropped 3 bases and J dropped 4 bases, with 13 bases sitting between them. The V gene's germline CDR1 is GTSNPN and CDR2 SVGIG (reference sequence). This CDR3 is 14 amino acids long. The CDR3 region has the DNA TGTGCCTGGAGGGAGGGAGAGGGGAATCAGCCCCAGCATTTT. It is translated as CAWREGEGNQPQHF.

The chain has TRBV27 and TRBJ2-3, with 8 nucleotides matching TRBD2. V trimming: 6 bases; J trimming: 6 bases; junction bases outside the gene matches: 8. Per germline, CDR1 MNHEY and CDR2 SMNVEV (reference sequence). The CDR3 is 14 residues long. The CDR3 sequence: CASSSKRGRDTQYF. CDR3 DNA sequence: TGTGCCAGCAGCTCTAAGCGGGGGAGGGATACGCAGTATTTT.

The CDR3 DNA reads TGTGCCAGCAGCTTGGAGGTTTCGAACACCGGGGAGCTGTTTTTT. Encoded protein: CASSLEVSNTGELFF. The chain employs TRBV5-6 and TRBJ2-2; D unclear. The CDR3 spans 15 residues. V was clipped by 0 bases and J by 0 bases, with 6 bases between them. Germline assignment: CDR1 SGHDT and CDR2 YYEEEE. Drawing the rest from reference TRBV5-6 and TRBJ2-2, the complete variable domain is DAGVTQSPTHLIKTRGQQVTLRCSPKSGHDTVSWYQQALGQGPQFIFQYYEEEERQRGNFPDRFSGHQFPNYSSELNVNALLLGDSALYLCASSLEVSNTGELFFGEGSRLTVL.

The J gene is TRBJ2-5, the V gene TRBV5-1; a possible D gene is TRBD1 (6 bases). V was pared by 4 bases and J by 2 bases, with 15 bases between. The CDR3 runs to 15 residues. Per the germline V gene, CDR1 is SGHRS and CDR2 is YFSETQ. The CDR3 region is CASSPTPGQQETQYF. The DNA for the CDR3 is TGCGCCAGCAGCCCGACCCCGGGACAACAAGAGACCCAGTACTTC.

The rearrangement links TRBV7-2 to TRBJ2-1; D could derive from TRBD1 or TRBD2 (5 bases each). Germline CDR1 reads SGHTA; CDR2 reads FQGNSA. The CDR3 is made up of 15 amino acids. The germline V and J ends were trimmed by 0 bases and 2 bases, with 8 bases remaining between them. CDR3 region: CASSLAGVTYNEQFF. The CDR3 nucleotides are TGTGCCAGCAGCTTAGCGGGGGTCACCTACAATGAGCAGTTCTTC. The full variable domain, its missing parts supplied by reference TRBV7-2 and TRBJ2-1, is GAGVSQSPSNKVTEKGKDVELRCDPISGHTALYWYRQSLGQGLEFLIYFQGNSAPDKSGLPSDRFSAERTGGSVSTLTIQRTQQEDSAVYLCASSLAGVTYNEQFFGPGTRLTVL.

The rearrangement links TRBV4-3 to TRBJ2-1, with D perhaps TRBD2 (6 bases). Deletions cut 1 base from V and 11 bases from J, with 12 bases between. CDR3 size: 13 residues. The germline CDR1 and CDR2 sequences are LGHNA and YSLEER. The CDR3 loop reads CASSQGPGEKQFF. The CDR3 nucleotides are TGCGCCAGCAGCCAAGGACCGGGGGAAAAGCAGTTCTTC.

The chain combines TRBV6-5 with TRBJ1-1; D is unclear. Germline lookup yields CDR1 MNHEY and CDR2 SVGAGI. CDR3 length: 15 residues. V was shortened by 0 bases and J by 0 bases, with 8 bases between the two germline ends. CDR3 sequence (DNA): TGTGCCAGCAGTTACTCGTCAGTCATGAACACTGAAGCTTTCTTT. Its translation: CASSYSSVMNTEAFF.

The chain joins TRBV2 to TRBJ1-2, with unresolved D. Germline lookup yields CDR1 SNHLY and CDR2 FYNNEI. The CDR3 covers 13 residues. The ends were cut back, 3 bases at V and 4 bases at J, with 9 bases in the middle. In nucleotides, the CDR3 is TGTGCCAGCAGTGACGGGGAGGGCTATGGCTACACCTTC. This encodes CASSDGEGYGYTF.

The chain joins TRBV21-1 to TRBJ2-5; the D call of TRBD2 is as the table states it, not checked on the DNA. TRBV21-1 is a documented pseudogene. The CDR3 extends over 17 amino acids. CDR3 sequence (DNA): TGTGCCAGCAGCAAATTCCCCCTGGGAGAACTCTGGGAGACCCAGTACTTC. Protein sequence: CASSKFPLGELWETQYF.

The chain combines TRBV5-1 with TRBJ2-5, with D perhaps TRBD1 (6 bases). The V and J ends lost 0 bases and 6 bases respectively, with 12 bases between them. In germline, CDR1 is SGHRS, CDR2 YFSETQ. CDR3 length equals 14 residues. The CDR3 protein is CASSLETGMKTQYF. The CDR3 DNA follows: TGCGCCAGCAGCTTGGAAACAGGGATGAAGACCCAGTACTTC.

This rearrangement joins TRBV7-2 to TRBJ2-3, with D perhaps TRBD1 or TRBD2 (5 bases each). The CDR3 runs to 15 residues. V was shortened by 4 bases and J by 7 bases, with 18 bases between the two germline ends. CDR1 is SGHTA, CDR2 FQGNSA, per germline. DNA for the CDR3: TGTGCCAGCAGCTCCTCCGGAGGTGAGGGACATACGCAGTATTTT. It specifies CASSSSGGEGHTQYF.

The chain uses TRBV6-5 and TRBJ2-3, with D maybe TRBD2 (5 bases). The CDR3 contains 11 residues. Germline-derived CDR1 and CDR2 are MNHEY and SVGAGI. V was shortened by 7 bases and J by 6 bases, with 8 bases between the two germline ends. This CDR3 is CASTSYDTQYF. Written as DNA, the CDR3 is TGTGCCAGCACTAGCTACGATACGCAGTATTTT.

There are many counts of this clone. This sequence joins TRBV5-8 and TRBJ1-5; 9 bases are shared with TRBD1. CDR3 size: 17 residues. Germline V gives CDR1 SGHTS, CDR2 YDEGEE. V shed 4 bases, J shed 7 bases, and the junction held 15 bases outside the gene matches. CDR3 protein: CASSEETGGIWEQPQHF. DNA of the CDR3: TGTGCCAGCAGCGAGGAGACAGGGGGGATCTGGGAACAGCCCCAGCATTTT.

V is TRBV7-2 and J is TRBJ2-2; TRBD1 is a possible D gene (5 bases). Trimming pared 3 bases from V and 3 bases from J, leaving 8 bases between. This CDR3 region has 14 residues. Germline assignment: CDR1 SGHTA and CDR2 FQGNSA. The CDR3 DNA is TGTGCCAGCAGCTTCACCAGGGACACCGGGGAGCTGTTTTTT. Its translation: CASSFTRDTGELFF.

The chain links TRBV11-2 to TRBJ1-4, with a weak D call TRBD1 (5 bases). The CDR3 is 17 amino acids. Trimming cost V 5 bases and J 3 bases, with 19 bases left between them. Germline V gives CDR1 SGHAT, CDR2 FQNNGV. The CDR3 is CASSLRQGWVPNEKLFF. CDR3 nucleotide sequence: TGTGCCAGCAGCCTACGTCAGGGTTGGGTCCCTAATGAAAAACTGTTTTTT.